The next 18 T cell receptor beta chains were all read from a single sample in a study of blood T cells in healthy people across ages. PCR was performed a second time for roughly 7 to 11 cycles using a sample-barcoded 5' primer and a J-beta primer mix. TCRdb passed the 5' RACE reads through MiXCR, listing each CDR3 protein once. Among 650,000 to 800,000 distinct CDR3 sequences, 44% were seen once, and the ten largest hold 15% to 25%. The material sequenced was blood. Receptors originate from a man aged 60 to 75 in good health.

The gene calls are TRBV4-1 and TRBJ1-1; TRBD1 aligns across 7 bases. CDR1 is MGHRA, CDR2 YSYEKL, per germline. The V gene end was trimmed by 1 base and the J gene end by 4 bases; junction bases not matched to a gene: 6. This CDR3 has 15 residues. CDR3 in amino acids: CASSQATGDGTEAFF. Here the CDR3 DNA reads TGCGCCAGCAGCCAAGCCACAGGGGATGGCACTGAAGCTTTCTTT.

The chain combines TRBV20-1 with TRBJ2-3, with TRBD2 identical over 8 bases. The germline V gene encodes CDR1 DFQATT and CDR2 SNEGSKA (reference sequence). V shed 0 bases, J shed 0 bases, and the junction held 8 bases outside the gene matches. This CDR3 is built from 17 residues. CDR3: CSARDDSGGLSTDTQYF. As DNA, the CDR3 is TGCAGTGCTAGAGATGACAGCGGGGGCCTAAGCACAGATACGCAGTATTTT.

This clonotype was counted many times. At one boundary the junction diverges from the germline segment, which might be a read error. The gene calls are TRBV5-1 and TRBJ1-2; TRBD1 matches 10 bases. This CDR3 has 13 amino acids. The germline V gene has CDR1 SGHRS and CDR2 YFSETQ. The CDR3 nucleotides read TGTGCCAGCAGCCCGGGACAGGGGAATGGCTACACCTTC. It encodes CASSPGQGNGYTF.

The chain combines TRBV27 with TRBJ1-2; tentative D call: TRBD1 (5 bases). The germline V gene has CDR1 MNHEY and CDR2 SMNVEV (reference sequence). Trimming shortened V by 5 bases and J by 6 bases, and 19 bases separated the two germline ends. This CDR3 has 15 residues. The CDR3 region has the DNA TGTGCCAGCAGTCATCGGGGGGACTTCCCACATGGCTACACCTTC. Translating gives CASSHRGDFPHGYTF.

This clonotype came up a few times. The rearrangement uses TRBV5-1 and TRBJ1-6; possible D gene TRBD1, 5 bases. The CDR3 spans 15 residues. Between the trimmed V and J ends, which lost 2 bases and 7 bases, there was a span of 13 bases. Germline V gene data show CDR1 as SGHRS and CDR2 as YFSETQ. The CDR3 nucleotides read TGCGCCAGCAGCTTACGGGACGCGGGGAATTCACCCCTCCACTTT. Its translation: CASSLRDAGNSPLHF.

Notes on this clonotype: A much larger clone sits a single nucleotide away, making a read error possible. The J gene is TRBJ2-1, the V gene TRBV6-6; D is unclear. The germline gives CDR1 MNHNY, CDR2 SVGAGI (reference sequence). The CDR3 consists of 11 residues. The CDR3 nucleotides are TGTACCAGCAGCCCGATTAATGAGCAGTTCTTC. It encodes CTSSPINEQFF.

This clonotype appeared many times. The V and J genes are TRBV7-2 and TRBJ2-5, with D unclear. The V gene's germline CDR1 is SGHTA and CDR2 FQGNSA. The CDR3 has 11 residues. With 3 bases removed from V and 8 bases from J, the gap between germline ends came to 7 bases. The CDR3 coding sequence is TGTGCCAGCAGCTTCTCAGGAACCCAGTACTTC. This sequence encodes CASSFSGTQYF.

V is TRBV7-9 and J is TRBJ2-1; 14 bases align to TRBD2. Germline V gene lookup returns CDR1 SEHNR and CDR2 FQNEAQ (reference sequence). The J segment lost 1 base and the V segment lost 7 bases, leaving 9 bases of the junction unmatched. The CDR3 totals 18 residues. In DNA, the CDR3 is TGTGCCAGCATCCCGGGGACTAGCGGGGGATCTTCCTACAATGAGCAGTTCTTC. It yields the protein CASIPGTSGGSSYNEQFF.

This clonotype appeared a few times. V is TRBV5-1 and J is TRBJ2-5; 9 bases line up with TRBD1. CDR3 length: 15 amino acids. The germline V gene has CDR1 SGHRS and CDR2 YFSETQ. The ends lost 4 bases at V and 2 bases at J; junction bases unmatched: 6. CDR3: CASSEGTGLQETQYF. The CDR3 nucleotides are TGCGCCAGCAGCGAAGGGACAGGGCTACAAGAGACCCAGTACTTC.

The CDR3 reads CASKSPGYSYEQYF. DNA of the CDR3: TGTGCCAGCAAGAGCCCAGGGTATTCCTACGAGCAGTACTTC. This sequence joins TRBV28 and TRBJ2-7, with D possibly matching TRBD1 (5 bases). Germline V gene lookup returns CDR1 MDHEN and CDR2 SYDVKM. CDR3 length: 14 amino acids. Deletions cut 7 bases from V and 1 base from J, with 14 bases between.

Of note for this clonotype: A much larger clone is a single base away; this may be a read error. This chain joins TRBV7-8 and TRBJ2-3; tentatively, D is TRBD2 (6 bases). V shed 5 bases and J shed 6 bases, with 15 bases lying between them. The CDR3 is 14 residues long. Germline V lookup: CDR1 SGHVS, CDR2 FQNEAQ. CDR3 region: CASSVGLGRDTQYF. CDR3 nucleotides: TGTGCCAGCAGCGTGGGGTTGGGGAGGGATACGCAGTATTTT.

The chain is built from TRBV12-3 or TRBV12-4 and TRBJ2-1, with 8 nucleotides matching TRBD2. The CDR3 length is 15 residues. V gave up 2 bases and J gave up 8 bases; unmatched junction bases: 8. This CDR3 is CASSLRSGGFDEQFF. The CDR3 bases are TGTGCCAGCAGTTTAAGGAGCGGGGGTTTCGATGAGCAGTTCTTC.

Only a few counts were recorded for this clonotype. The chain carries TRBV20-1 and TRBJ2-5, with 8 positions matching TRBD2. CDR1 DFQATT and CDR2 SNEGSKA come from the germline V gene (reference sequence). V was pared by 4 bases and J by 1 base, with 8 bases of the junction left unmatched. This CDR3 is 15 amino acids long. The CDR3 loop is CSAKGLGALQETQYF. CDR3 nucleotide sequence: TGCAGTGCTAAGGGACTAGGAGCCCTCCAAGAGACCCAGTACTTC.

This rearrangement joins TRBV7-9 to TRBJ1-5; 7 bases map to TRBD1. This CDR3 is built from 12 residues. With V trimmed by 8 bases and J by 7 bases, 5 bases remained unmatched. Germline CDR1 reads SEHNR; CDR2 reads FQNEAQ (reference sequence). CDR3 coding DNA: TGTGCCAGCTGTATAGGGGGCCAGCCCCAGCATTTT. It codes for CASCIGGQPQHF. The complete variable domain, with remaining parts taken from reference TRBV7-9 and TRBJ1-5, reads DTGVSQNPRHKITKRGQNVTFRCDPISEHNRLYWYRQTLGQGPEFLTYFQNEAQLEKSRLLSDRFSAERPKGSFSTLEIQRTEQGDSAMYLCASCIGGQPQHFGDGTRLSIL.

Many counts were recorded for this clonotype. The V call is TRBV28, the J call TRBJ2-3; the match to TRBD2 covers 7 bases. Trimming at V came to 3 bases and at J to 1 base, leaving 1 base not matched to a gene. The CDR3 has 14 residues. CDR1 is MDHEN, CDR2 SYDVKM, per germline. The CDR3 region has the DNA TGTGCCAGCAGTTTTCTAGCGGGCACAGATACGCAGTATTTT. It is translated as CASSFLAGTDTQYF. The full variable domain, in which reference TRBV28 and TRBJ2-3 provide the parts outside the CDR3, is DVKVTQSSRYLVKRTGEKVFLECVQDMDHENMFWYRQDPGLGLRLIYFSYDVKMKEKGDIPEGYSVSREKKERFSLILESASTNQTSMYLCASSFLAGTDTQYFGPGTRLTVL.

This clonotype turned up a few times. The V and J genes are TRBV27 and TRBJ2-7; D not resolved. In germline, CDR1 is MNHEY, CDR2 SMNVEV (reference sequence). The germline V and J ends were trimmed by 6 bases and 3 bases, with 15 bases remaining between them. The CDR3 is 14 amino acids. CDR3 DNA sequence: TGTGCCAGCAGACCCGCAGGCACCCACTACGAGCAGTACTTC. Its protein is CASRPAGTHYEQYF.

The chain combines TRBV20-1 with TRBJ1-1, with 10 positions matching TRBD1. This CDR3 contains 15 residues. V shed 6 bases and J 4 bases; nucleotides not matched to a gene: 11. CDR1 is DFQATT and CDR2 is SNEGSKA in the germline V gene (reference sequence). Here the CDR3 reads CSATGLGQGGTEAFF. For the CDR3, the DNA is TGCAGTGCAACGGGGCTAGGACAGGGGGGCACTGAAGCTTTCTTT.

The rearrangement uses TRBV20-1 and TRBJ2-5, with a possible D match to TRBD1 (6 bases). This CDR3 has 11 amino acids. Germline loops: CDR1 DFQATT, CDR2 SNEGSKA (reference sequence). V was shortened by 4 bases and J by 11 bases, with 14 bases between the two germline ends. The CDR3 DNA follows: TGCAGTGCTATGCAGGGGATCACGCAGTACTTC. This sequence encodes CSAMQGITQYF.